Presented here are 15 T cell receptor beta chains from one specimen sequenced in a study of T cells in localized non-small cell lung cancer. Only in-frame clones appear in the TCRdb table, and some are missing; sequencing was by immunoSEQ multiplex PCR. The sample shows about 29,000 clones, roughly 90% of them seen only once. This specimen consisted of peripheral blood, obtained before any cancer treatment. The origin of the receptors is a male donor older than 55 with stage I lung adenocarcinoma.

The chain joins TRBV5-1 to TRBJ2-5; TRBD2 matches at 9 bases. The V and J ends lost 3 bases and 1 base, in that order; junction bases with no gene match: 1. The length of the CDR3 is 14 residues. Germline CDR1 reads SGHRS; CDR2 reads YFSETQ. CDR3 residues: CASSWRGGQETQYF. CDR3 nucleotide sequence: TGCGCCAGCAGCTGGCGGGGGGGCCAAGAGACCCAGTACTTC.

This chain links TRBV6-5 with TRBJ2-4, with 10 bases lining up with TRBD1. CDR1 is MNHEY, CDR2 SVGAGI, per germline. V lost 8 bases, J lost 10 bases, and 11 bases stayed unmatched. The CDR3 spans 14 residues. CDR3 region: CASRGTGVGSIQYF. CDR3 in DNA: TGTGCCAGCCGAGGGACAGGGGTTGGAAGTATTCAGTACTTC.

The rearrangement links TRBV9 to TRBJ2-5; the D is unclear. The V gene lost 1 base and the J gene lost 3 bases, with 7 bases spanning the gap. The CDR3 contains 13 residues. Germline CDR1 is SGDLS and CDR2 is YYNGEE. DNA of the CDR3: TGTGCCAGCAGCGTACAGATCGAAGAGACCCAGTACTTC. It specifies CASSVQIEETQYF.

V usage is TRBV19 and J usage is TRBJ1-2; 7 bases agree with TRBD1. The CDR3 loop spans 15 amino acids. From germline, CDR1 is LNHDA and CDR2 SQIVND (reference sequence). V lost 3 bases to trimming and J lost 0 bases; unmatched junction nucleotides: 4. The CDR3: CASSIGGQANYGYTF. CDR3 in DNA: TGTGCCAGTAGTATCGGCGGACAGGCTAACTATGGCTACACCTTC.

This chain's CDR3 is CASSFEGGSPLHF. The DNA for the CDR3 is TGTGCCAGCAGTTTTGAGGGGGGCTCACCCCTCCACTTT. The chain combines TRBV28 with TRBJ1-6, with a tentative D call TRBD1 (6 bases). CDR3 length: 13 amino acids. Germline loops: CDR1 MDHEN, CDR2 SYDVKM. Trimming cost V 3 bases and J 10 bases, with 10 bases left between them. The full variable domain, with the rest looked up from reference TRBV28 and TRBJ1-6, is DVKVTQSSRYLVKRTGEKVFLECVQDMDHENMFWYRQDPGLGLRLIYFSYDVKMKEKGDIPEGYSVSREKKERFSLILESASTNQTSMYLCASSFEGGSPLHFGNGTRLTVT.

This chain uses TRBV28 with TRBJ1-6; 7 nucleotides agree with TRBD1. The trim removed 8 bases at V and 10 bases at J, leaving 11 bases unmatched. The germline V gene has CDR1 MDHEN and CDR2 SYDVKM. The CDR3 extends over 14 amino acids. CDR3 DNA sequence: TGTGCCAGCCGACCGGGACAGAGTAAATCACCCCTCCACTTT. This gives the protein CASRPGQSKSPLHF.

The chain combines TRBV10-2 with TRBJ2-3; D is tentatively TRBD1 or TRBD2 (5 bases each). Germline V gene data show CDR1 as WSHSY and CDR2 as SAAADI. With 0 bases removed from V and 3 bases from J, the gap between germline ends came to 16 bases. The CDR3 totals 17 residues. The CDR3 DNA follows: TGCGCCAGCAGTGAGTCAGGTGGGGGTAGGGCGACAGATACGCAGTATTTT. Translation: CASSESGGGRATDTQYF.

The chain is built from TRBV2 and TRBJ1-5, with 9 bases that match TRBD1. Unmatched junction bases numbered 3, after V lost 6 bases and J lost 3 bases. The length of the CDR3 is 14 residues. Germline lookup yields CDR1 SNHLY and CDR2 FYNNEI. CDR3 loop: CASSSQGANQPQHF. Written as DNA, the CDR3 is TGTGCCAGCAGCTCACAGGGGGCCAATCAGCCCCAGCATTTT.

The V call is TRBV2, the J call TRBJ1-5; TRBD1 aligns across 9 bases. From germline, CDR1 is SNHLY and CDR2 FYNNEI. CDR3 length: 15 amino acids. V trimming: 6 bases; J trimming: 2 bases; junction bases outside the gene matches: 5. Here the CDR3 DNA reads TGTGCCAGCAGACAGGGGGCTAATCGCAATCAGCCCCAGCATTTT. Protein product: CASRQGANRNQPQHF. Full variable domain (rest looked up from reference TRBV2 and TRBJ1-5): EPEVTQTPSHQVTQMGQEVILRCVPISNHLYFYWYRQILGQKVEFLVSFYNNEISEKSEIFDDQFSVERPDGSNFTLKIRSTKLEDSAMYFCASRQGANRNQPQHFGDGTRLSIL.

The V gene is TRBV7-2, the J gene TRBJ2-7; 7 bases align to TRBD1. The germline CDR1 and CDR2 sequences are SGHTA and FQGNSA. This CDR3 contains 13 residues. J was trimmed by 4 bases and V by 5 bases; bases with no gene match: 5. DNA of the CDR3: TGTGCCAGCAGCCAGGACAGGCGATACGAGCAGTACTTC. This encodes CASSQDRRYEQYF.

The CDR3 loop reads CASSADSGAKWYF. The CDR3 DNA reads TGTGCCAGCAGCGCCGACTCGGGAGCGAAATGGTATTTT. V is TRBV7-3 and J is TRBJ2-3; possibly TRBD2 for D (6 bases). Trimming pared 5 bases from V and 14 bases from J, leaving 20 bases between. Germline V gene lookup returns CDR1 SGHTA and CDR2 FQGTGA. This CDR3 region has 13 residues.

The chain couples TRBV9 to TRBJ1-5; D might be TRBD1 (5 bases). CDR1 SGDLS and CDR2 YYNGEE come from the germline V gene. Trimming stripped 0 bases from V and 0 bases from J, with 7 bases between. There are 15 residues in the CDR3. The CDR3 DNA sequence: TGTGCCAGCAGCGTAGGGGGGAATAGCAATCAGCCCCAGCATTTT. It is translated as CASSVGGNSNQPQHF.

In nucleotides, the CDR3 is TGTGCCAGCAGTTTGTCCACTCTAGCGGACGTGCAGTATTTT. Its translation: CASSLSTLADVQYF. J is TRBJ2-3 and V is TRBV28; the match to TRBD2 covers 7 bases. This CDR3 has 14 amino acids. Per the germline V gene, CDR1 is MDHEN and CDR2 is SYDVKM. The J segment lost 11 bases and the V segment lost 3 bases, leaving 11 bases of the junction unmatched.

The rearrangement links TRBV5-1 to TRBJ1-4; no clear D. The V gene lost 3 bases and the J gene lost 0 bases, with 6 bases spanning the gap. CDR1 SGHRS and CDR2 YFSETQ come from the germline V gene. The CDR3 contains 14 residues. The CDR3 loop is CASSSHTTNEKLFF. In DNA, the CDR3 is TGCGCCAGCAGCTCTCATACAACTAATGAAAAACTGTTTTTT.

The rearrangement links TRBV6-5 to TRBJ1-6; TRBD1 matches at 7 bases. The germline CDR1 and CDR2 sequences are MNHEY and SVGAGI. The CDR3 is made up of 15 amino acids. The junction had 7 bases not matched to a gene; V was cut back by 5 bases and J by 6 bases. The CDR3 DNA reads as TGTGCCAGCAGTACCCGGGACAGAATTAATTCACCCCTCCACTTT. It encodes CASSTRDRINSPLHF.